The 19 T cell receptor beta chains below come from one sample, sequenced in a study of control samples from healthy donors and cancer patients. Some clones are missing from TCRdb's copy, which holds only in-frame ones; the method was immunoSEQ multiplex PCR. The sample has 150,000 to 200,000 clones, roughly 94% seen once. Sequenced input: blood. The receptor source for this set is a woman aged 18 to 35 in good health.

The genes are TRBV12-3 or TRBV12-4 and TRBJ2-7; TRBD1 agrees at 7 bases. CDR3 size: 12 residues. The junction had 4 bases not matched to a gene; V was cut back by 5 bases and J by 6 bases. The CDR3 DNA reads as TGTGCCAGCAGTCAGGGACAGCGCGAGCAGTACTTC. This sequence encodes CASSQGQREQYF.

The chain couples TRBV6-5 to TRBJ1-4; D possibly corresponds to TRBD1 (6 bases). Trimming removed 10 bases at V and 1 base at J, with 10 bases between. CDR1 and CDR2 from the germline V gene are MNHEY and SVGAGI. The CDR3 has 13 amino acids. The CDR3 DNA reads as TGTGCCACCGAGGGGGGAACTAATGAAAAACTGTTTTTT. Its translation is CATEGGTNEKLFF.

V usage is TRBV6-5 and J usage is TRBJ1-1; D gene ambiguous. CDR1 is MNHEY, CDR2 SVGAGI, per germline. This CDR3 contains 13 residues. Trimming cost V 9 bases and J 2 bases, with 13 bases left between them. The CDR3 sequence: CASLQQLNTEAFF. CDR3 DNA: TGTGCCAGTTTACAGCAATTAAACACTGAAGCTTTCTTT.

The chain links TRBV5-1 to TRBJ2-3; D is undetermined. The germline V gene encodes CDR1 SGHRS and CDR2 YFSETQ. V was pared by 0 bases and J by 6 bases, with 5 bases between. The CDR3 contains 12 residues. The CDR3 is CASSLEKDTQYF. In nucleotides, the CDR3 is TGCGCCAGCAGCTTGGAGAAGGATACGCAGTATTTT.

The chain is built from TRBV29-1 and TRBJ2-7, with D possibly TRBD1 on 6 matching bases. The V gene lost 0 bases and the J gene lost 0 bases, with 12 bases spanning the gap. Germline-derived CDR1 and CDR2 are SQVTM and ANQGSEA. This CDR3 spans 15 amino acids. The CDR3: CSVEDPDRPSYEQYF. The CDR3 DNA reads TGCAGCGTTGAAGACCCAGACAGGCCCTCCTACGAGCAGTACTTC.

This chain joins TRBV7-2 and TRBJ1-1; D is uncertain. Germline values: CDR1 SGHTA, CDR2 FQGNSA. Trimming removed 4 bases from V and 4 bases from J, with 19 bases in between. There are 16 residues in the CDR3. The DNA of the CDR3 is TGTGCCAGCAGCTCGTCTCCGGTAGCCGCGGGCACTGAAGCTTTCTTT. This translates into CASSSSPVAAGTEAFF.

The DNA of the CDR3 is TGTGCCAGCAGTTGGGGGTCCCAGAATTCACCCCTCCACTTT. Translating gives CASSWGSQNSPLHF. The chain recombines TRBV2 with TRBJ1-6; possibly TRBD1 for D (5 bases). The germline V and J ends were trimmed by 5 bases and 7 bases, with 12 bases remaining between them. Germline V gives CDR1 SNHLY, CDR2 FYNNEI. The CDR3 has 14 residues.

This chain connects TRBV10-1 to TRBJ1-2; no clear D. Germline V gene sequence: CDR1 WNHNN, CDR2 SYGVQD (reference sequence). This CDR3 has 13 amino acids. V was clipped by 0 bases and J by 8 bases, with 10 bases between them. In DNA, the CDR3 is TGCGCCAGCAGTGAGTCTAGGGTTGGAGGCTACACCTTC. Its translation is CASSESRVGGYTF.

The V gene is TRBV19, the J gene TRBJ1-2, with a possible D match to TRBD1 (5 bases). Germline CDR1 reads LNHDA; CDR2 reads SQIVND (reference sequence). The V end lost 5 bases, the J end lost 8 bases, and 24 bases lay between the germline ends. The CDR3 is 16 residues long. The CDR3 protein is CASSGFGVGDSKGYTF. The CDR3 DNA reads as TGTGCCAGTAGTGGGTTCGGTGTAGGGGATAGTAAGGGCTACACCTTC.

This rearrangement joins TRBV28 to TRBJ2-1; no clear D gene. The CDR3 extends over 19 amino acids. The germline V gene encodes CDR1 MDHEN and CDR2 SYDVKM. V was clipped by 2 bases and J by 0 bases, with 20 bases between them. The CDR3 region is CASSLLAGFLMSSYNEQFF. The CDR3 nucleotides read TGTGCCAGCAGTTTACTCGCAGGATTCCTGATGAGCTCCTACAATGAGCAGTTCTTC.

The chain joins TRBV5-5 to TRBJ1-1; D is ambiguous. This CDR3 has 13 amino acids. CDR1 is SGHKS, CDR2 YYEKEE, per germline (reference sequence). V lost 5 bases and J lost 0, with 8 bases in between. CDR3 bases: TGTGCCAGCAGTACAACATTGAACACTGAAGCTTTCTTT. Its translation: CASSTTLNTEAFF.

The J gene is TRBJ1-2, the V gene TRBV11-3, with TRBD1 as a possible D gene (6 bases). The CDR3 consists of 13 residues. Germline CDR1 and CDR2: SGHNT and YENEEA. With 3 bases removed from V and 8 bases from J, the gap between germline ends came to 13 bases. This CDR3 reads CASSFLGAAGYTF. Written as DNA, the CDR3 is TGTGCCAGCAGCTTTTTGGGGGCAGCGGGCTACACCTTC.

The CDR3 sequence: CASSISGVGGYTF. DNA of the CDR3: TGTGCCAGCAGTATTTCCGGGGTTGGTGGCTACACCTTC. V gene TRBV6-2 or TRBV6-3 combines with J gene TRBJ1-2; D remains ambiguous. The CDR3 is made up of 13 amino acids. V was clipped by 5 bases and J by 7 bases, with 14 bases between them. The germline V gene has CDR1 MNHEY and CDR2 SVGEGT.

The chain employs TRBV6-1 and TRBJ1-5, with D maybe TRBD1 (5 bases). Germline loops: CDR1 MNHNS, CDR2 SASEGT. V lost 1 base, J lost 1 base, and 11 bases lay in between. The CDR3 spans 16 residues. CDR3 protein: CASSEGARVSNQPQHF. For the CDR3, the DNA is TGTGCCAGCAGTGAAGGGGCCAGGGTAAGCAATCAGCCCCAGCATTTT.

The V call is TRBV25-1, the J call TRBJ1-2; no clear D gene. The V gene lost 6 bases and the J gene lost 8 bases, with 16 bases spanning the gap. The CDR3 totals 13 residues. Germline loops: CDR1 MGHDK, CDR2 SYGVNS. The DNA of the CDR3 is TGTGCCAGCAGCCCACCCTCGGCGGGGGGCTACACCTTC. Residues: CASSPPSAGGYTF.

This clone was recorded once. The chain uses TRBV6-6 and TRBJ1-3; unclear D gene. This CDR3 has 14 amino acids. Germline loops: CDR1 MNHNY, CDR2 SVGAGI (reference sequence). Trimming removed 2 bases at V and 2 bases at J, with 7 bases between. The CDR3 sequence is CASSYMETGNTIYF. CDR3 nucleotide sequence: TGTGCCAGCAGTTACATGGAAACTGGAAACACCATATATTTT.

The chain is built from TRBV29-1 and TRBJ1-6; D unclear. Germline CDR1 is SQVTM and CDR2 is ANQGSEA. The CDR3 sequence is 16 residues long. The V end was cut by 8 bases, the J end by 1 base, with 18 bases between. The CDR3 loop reads CSPRRAVWSYNSPLHF. The CDR3 nucleotides read TGCAGCCCCCGTAGAGCGGTTTGGTCCTATAATTCACCCCTCCACTTT.

This chain links TRBV24-1 with TRBJ2-7; D unresolved. Germline lookup yields CDR1 KGHDR and CDR2 SFDVKD. The CDR3 is made up of 12 amino acids. V lost 3 bases and J 5 bases, leaving 7 bases between the germline ends. Here the CDR3 DNA reads TGTGCCACCAGTGATAAGACCCACGAGCAGTACTTC. This sequence encodes CATSDKTHEQYF.

The rearrangement joins TRBV4-2 to TRBJ2-5, with 7 bases matching TRBD1. The trim removed 0 bases at V and 4 bases at J, leaving 5 bases unmatched. The CDR3 has 15 amino acids. Germline V gene lookup returns CDR1 LGHNA and CDR2 YNFKEQ. DNA for the CDR3: TGTGCCAGCAGCCAAGACTACGACAGGGCAGAGACCCAGTACTTC. Residues: CASSQDYDRAETQYF.